This T cell receptor (beta chain) comes out of a study of response to subunit inactivated influenza vaccine. Broader study findings: New T cells are recruited in small numbers by each seasonal influenza vaccination, according to the authors' suggestion.

This CDR3 comprises 15 residues. The ends lost 8 bases at V and 7 bases at J; junction bases unmatched: 11. Regarding this clonotype: Its antigen remains unknown.

TCRdb processed the RT-PCR reads anew with MiXCR; each CDR3 protein has one entry. There are hundreds of thousands of distinct CDR3 sequences in the sample; around a fifth occur only once, and approximately 10% lies in the top ten. The TCR was taken from a man between 50 and 69 years old who received an inactivated influenza vaccine. The sample was PBMCs from blood, taken 21 months after vaccination. The chain is built from TRBV12-3 or TRBV12-4 and TRBJ2-1, with 10 bases lining up with TRBD1. The CDR3 protein is CASSRDRGVWNEQFF. CDR3 DNA sequence: TGTGCCAGCTCCCGGGACAGGGGAGTATGGAATGAGCAGTTCTTC.